The clone carrying this TCR beta chain came up a few times. The data belong to a study of human T cells and chemical hapten exposure. Study as a whole: Reading of the patch tests, which applied 0.01% DPC to the upper back, occurred at 6 days.

This CDR3 region has 13 residues. CDR1 and CDR2 (germline): SQVTM, ANQGSEA. V was cut by 6 bases and J by 3 bases, with 13 bases left in between. Authors' data handling: Sample TCR counts, which ranged from roughly 20,000 to 750,000, had a median of around 96,000. One entry per CDR3 protein, called by TCRdb with MiXCR from the RACE reads. In this record, the V and J calls reflect TCRdb's handling and not the investigators' own analysis. The repertoire has 100,000 to 150,000 distinct CDR3 sequences, roughly an eighth of them found once; the top ten carry approximately 0.92%. Time point noted: patch test 1, 2 weeks after DPC sensitization. The sample's treatment: therapeutic diphenylcyclopropenone sensitization with weekly scalp DPC.

The chain carries TRBV29-1 and TRBJ2-3, with D possibly being TRBD2 (6 bases). This sample comprised whole blood, obtained in connection with sensitization to the hapten diphenylcyclopropenone (DPC). The TCR was taken from a man aged 18 to 30 with alopecia areata. Some clones in this sample may be carry-over from other donors' samples. Here the CDR3 DNA reads TGCAGCGTCCGGGACGGACTAACAGATACGCAGTATTTT. Its translation is CSVRDGLTDTQYF.